This T cell receptor beta chain was obtained from a study of blood T cell repertoires in COVID-19. Study-level information: Sites across the United States, Italy and Spain contributed samples from acute and convalescent COVID-19.

This clone occurred a few times. One base away lies a much larger clone, so this may be a sequencing read error. V shed 10 bases and J shed 6 bases, with 26 bases lying between them. The CDR3 runs 16 residues. Looked up from germline, CDR1 is SGDLS and CDR2 is YYNGEE. Cohort assignment relied on participant-reported clinical history. Repertoires were generated with immunoSEQ multiplex PCR, while TCRdb's copy carries only in-frame clones and drops some. The sample lists more than 250,000 clones; about 85% were seen once. The source material was PBMCs or T cells enriched from blood (not recorded which). The origin of this receptor is a woman in her 30s who had recovered from COVID-19. V gene TRBV9 combines with J gene TRBJ2-1, with TRBD2 as a possible D gene (7 bases). The DNA for the CDR3 is TGTGCCCCCAGCGTAGGGGGTCGCGGGGGAGGCAATGAGCAGTTCTTC. Protein sequence: CAPSVGGRGGGNEQFF.